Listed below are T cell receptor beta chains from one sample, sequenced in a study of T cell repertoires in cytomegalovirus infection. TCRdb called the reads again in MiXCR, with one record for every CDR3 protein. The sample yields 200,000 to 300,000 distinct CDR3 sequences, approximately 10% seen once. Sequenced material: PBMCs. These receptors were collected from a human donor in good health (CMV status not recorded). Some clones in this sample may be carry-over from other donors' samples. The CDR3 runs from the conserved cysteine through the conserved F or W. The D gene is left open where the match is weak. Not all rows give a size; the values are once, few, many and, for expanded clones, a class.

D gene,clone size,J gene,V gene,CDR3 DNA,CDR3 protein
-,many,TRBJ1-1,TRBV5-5,TGTGCCAGCAGCTTGTCGGTAGCCACTGAAGCTTTCTTT,CASSLSVATEAFF
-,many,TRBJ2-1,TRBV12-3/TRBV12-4,TGTGCCAGCAGTTTAAGGCGGAGCTCCTACAATGAGCAGTTCTTC,CASSLRRSSYNEQFF
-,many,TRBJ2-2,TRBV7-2,TGTGCCAGCAGCTTACCAGGTGCCGGGGAGCTGTTTTTT,CASSLPGAGELFF
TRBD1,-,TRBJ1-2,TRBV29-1,TGCAGCGTGGACCAAAAGACAGGGGGCTATGGCTACACCTTC,CSVDQKTGGYGYTF
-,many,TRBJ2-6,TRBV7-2,TGTGCCAGCAGCCCGCAAGGGGGGGCCAACGTCCTGACTTTC,CASSPQGGANVLTF
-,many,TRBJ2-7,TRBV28,TGTGCCAGCAGTCACGCCGGGGTAGACTACGAGCAGTACTTC,CASSHAGVDYEQYF
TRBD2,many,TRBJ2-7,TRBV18,TGTGCCAGCTCAATGCTAGCGGTTTCCTCCTACGAGCAGTACTTC,CASSMLAVSSYEQYF
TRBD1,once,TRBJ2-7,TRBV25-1,TGTGCCAGCAGTGGGGGGACAGGGCTGTACTTC,CASSGGTGLYF
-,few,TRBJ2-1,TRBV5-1,TGCGCCAGCAGCTTGGGGGGGCTCAATGAGCAGTTCTTC,CASSLGGLNEQFF
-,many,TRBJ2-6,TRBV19,TGTGCCAGTAGCCGCAGGGGGGCGGCAGGGGCCAACGTCCTGACTTTC,CASSRRGAAGANVLTF
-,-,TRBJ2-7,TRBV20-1,TGCAGTGCTAGAGGACAGGGCCCTGCGGGGGAGCAGTACTTC,CSARGQGPAGEQYF
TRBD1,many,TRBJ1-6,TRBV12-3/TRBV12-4,TGTGCCAGCACCGGACAGGGGTTCTCTTCCCTCCACTTT,CASTGQGFSSLHF
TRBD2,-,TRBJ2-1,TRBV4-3,TGCGCCAGCAGCCGACCGGGACTAGCGCCAACTGAGCAGTTCTTC,CASSRPGLAPTEQFF
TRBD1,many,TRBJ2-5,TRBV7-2,TGTGCCAGCAGCTCAAGGACAGGCCTCTGGACCCAGTACTTC,CASSSRTGLWTQYF
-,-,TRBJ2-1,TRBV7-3,TGTGCCAGCAGCTTAATGGCGGGGGCGTACAATGAGCAGTTCTTC,CASSLMAGAYNEQFF
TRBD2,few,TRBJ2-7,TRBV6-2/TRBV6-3,TGTGCCAGCAGCCTCCCAGGACTAGCGGGGAGTGGCGAGCAGTACTTC,CASSLPGLAGSGEQYF
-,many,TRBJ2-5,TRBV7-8,TGTGCCAGCAGCTTAGGCCCGACGGGCGAGACCCAGTACTTC,CASSLGPTGETQYF
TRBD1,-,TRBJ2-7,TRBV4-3,TGCGCCAGCAGCCGAGACAGGGGTCTATACTACGAGCAGTACTTC,CASSRDRGLYYEQYF
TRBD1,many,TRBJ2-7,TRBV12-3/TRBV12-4,TGTGCCAGCAGTTTGTCACACAGGGGGCCGTCGCTTTCGGAGCAGTACTTC,CASSLSHRGPSLSEQYF
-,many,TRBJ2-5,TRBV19,TGTGCCAGTAGACTAGTCGGGAAGGGTGAGACCCAGTACTTC,CASRLVGKGETQYF
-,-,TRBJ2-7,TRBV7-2,TGTGCCAGCAGCTCCCGCGCCGGGCAGTACTTC,CASSSRAGQYF
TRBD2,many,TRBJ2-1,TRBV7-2,TGTGCCAGCAGCTTAGGGGGGACTAGCAATGAGCAGTTCTTC,CASSLGGTSNEQFF
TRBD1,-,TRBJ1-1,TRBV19,TGTGCCAGTATCCCCCTTCTCGGGACAGGGCGGCCTGAAGCTTTCTTT,CASIPLLGTGRPEAFF
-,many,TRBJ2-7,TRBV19,TGTGCCAGTCTTTTCGGGGTAAGGTGCGAGCAGTACTTC,CASLFGVRCEQYF
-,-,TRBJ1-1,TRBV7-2,TGTACCAGCAGCTTAGCCCCCCGACTGACTGAAGCTTTCTTT,CTSSLAPRLTEAFF
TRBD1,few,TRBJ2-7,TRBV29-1,TGCAGCGTTGGGGGACAGGGGGCAAGAAGGGAGCAGTACTTC,CSVGGQGARREQYF